The 29 T cell receptor beta chains below were found in one sample sequenced in a study of radiation and T cells in renal cell carcinoma. Sequenced by immunoSEQ multiplex PCR; TCRdb stores in-frame clones only, minus some. The sample lists around 120,000 clones, 75% to 85% occurring once. Indicated time point: blood 2 weeks post-SBRT. Described treatment: 15 Gy SBRT to primary tumor, nephrectomy 4 weeks later. Material: blood, obtained from a patient whose treatment included radiotherapy and nephrectomy. All receptors derive from a woman aged 55-69 years with renal cell carcinoma.

The V gene is TRBV7-8, the J gene TRBJ1-5; D not resolved. Germline V gene sequence: CDR1 SGHVS, CDR2 FQNEAQ. CDR3 length equals 15 residues. V was cut by 4 bases and J by 0 bases, with 10 bases left in between. CDR3 sequence (DNA): TGTGCCAGCAGCTCTGGTACAAGTAGCAATCAGCCCCAGCATTTT. It codes for CASSSGTSSNQPQHF.

The chain links TRBV6-4 to TRBJ2-3, with TRBD2 matching over 11 bases. Germline trimming cut 6 bases from V and 6 bases from J; bases unmatched to any gene: 5. From germline, CDR1 is MRHNA and CDR2 SNTAGT. The CDR3 sequence is 14 residues long. The CDR3 region has the DNA TGTGCCAGCAGATTAGCGGGAGGGACGGATACGCAGTATTTT. Amino acid sequence: CASRLAGGTDTQYF.

V gene TRBV5-1 combines with J gene TRBJ2-2; 9 positions agree with TRBD1. This CDR3 comprises 15 residues. V was clipped by 5 bases and J by 7 bases; unmatched bases: 9. Germline V gene sequence: CDR1 SGHRS, CDR2 YFSETQ. The chain's CDR3 is CASRLTGGEIGELFF. CDR3 coding DNA: TGCGCCAGCAGACTAACAGGGGGCGAAATCGGGGAGCTGTTTTTT.

The CDR3 is CASSLTFSSGNTIYF. The CDR3 nucleotides are TGTGCCAGCAGCTTGACATTCTCCTCTGGAAACACCATATATTTT. The chain carries TRBV5-5 and TRBJ1-3, with D uncertain. V was trimmed by 1 base and J by 0 bases, leaving 8 bases between them. This CDR3 comprises 15 residues. Per germline, CDR1 SGHKS and CDR2 YYEKEE (reference sequence).

This clone was recorded once. The chain employs TRBV5-1 and TRBJ2-2; the D is unclear. The ends were cut back, 0 bases at V and 4 bases at J, with 10 bases in the middle. The CDR3 spans 15 residues. CDR1 and CDR2 (germline): SGHRS, YFSETQ. In DNA form, the CDR3 reads TGCGCCAGCAGCTTGGCAGCGACGGGCACCGGGGAGCTGTTTTTT. This encodes CASSLAATGTGELFF.

The CDR3 DNA follows: TGCGCCAGCAGCCAAGGAGCTAGCGGCAGCACAGATACGCAGTATTTT. Translation gives CASSQGASGSTDTQYF. V and J are TRBV4-1 and TRBJ2-3, with 7 bases matching TRBD2. Germline V gene data show CDR1 as MGHRA and CDR2 as YSYEKL. CDR3 size: 16 residues. Trimming cost V 1 base and J 0 bases; bases outside gene matches: 4.

The V call is TRBV18, the J call TRBJ2-3; D ambiguous. Trimming left V 5 bases short and J 4 bases short, with 7 bases between. CDR3 length equals 12 residues. The germline CDR1 and CDR2 sequences are KGHSH and LQKENI. The CDR3 coding sequence is TGTGCCAGCTCAAAGGTATCAGATACGCAGTATTTT. Protein sequence: CASSKVSDTQYF.

The chain employs TRBV5-4 and TRBJ1-1; D is perhaps TRBD1 (5 bases). CDR1 SGHNT and CDR2 YYREEE come from the germline V gene (reference sequence). The V end lost 4 bases, the J end lost 6 bases, and 22 bases lay between the germline ends. The CDR3 extends over 16 amino acids. CDR3 DNA: TGTGCCAGCAGCCCGGGCGGGGGTCAGATCAGCGCTGAAGCTTTCTTT. As protein: CASSPGGGQISAEAFF. The variable domain in full, with the rest retrieved from reference TRBV5-4 and TRBJ1-1, is ETGVTQSPTHLIKTRGQQVTLRCSSQSGHNTVSWYQQALGQGPQFIFQYYREEENGRGNFPPRFSGLQFPNYSSELNVNALELDDSALYLCASSPGGGQISAEAFFGQGTRLTVV.

The chain couples TRBV19 to TRBJ2-1; D gene uncertain. V lost 1 base and J lost 10, with 11 bases in between. The CDR3 is 13 amino acids. Looked up from germline, CDR1 is LNHDA and CDR2 is SQIVND (reference sequence). In DNA, the CDR3 is TGTGCCAGTAGTATAGGAGTGGCAACCGAGCAGTTCTTC. As protein: CASSIGVATEQFF. The entire variable domain, with the rest obtained from reference TRBV19 and TRBJ2-1, is as follows: DGGITQSPKYLFRKEGQNVTLSCEQNLNHDAMYWYRQDPGQGLRLIYYSQIVNDFQKGDIAEGYSVSREKKESFPLTVTSAQKNPTAFYLCASSIGVATEQFFGPGTRLTVL.

The chain carries TRBV5-1 and TRBJ2-1; 10 positions agree with TRBD1. The CDR3 extends over 16 amino acids. Germline CDR1 is SGHRS and CDR2 is YFSETQ. With 6 bases clipped from V and 3 bases from J, the junction kept 9 bases outside the gene matches. This CDR3 reads CASNFKTGGIYNEQFF. In DNA, the CDR3 is TGCGCCAGCAACTTCAAGACAGGGGGCATCTACAATGAGCAGTTCTTC.

V usage is TRBV6-5 and J usage is TRBJ2-7, with 10 bases lining up with TRBD1. Unmatched junction bases numbered 9, after V lost 7 bases and J lost 9 bases. Germline lookup yields CDR1 MNHEY and CDR2 SVGAGI. This CDR3 region has 13 residues. CDR3 sequence reads: CASTTGDRGVQYF. The CDR3 DNA reads as TGTGCCAGCACCACGGGGGACAGGGGTGTGCAGTACTTC.

This clone was recorded a few times. CDR3: CASSLERTYEQYF. CDR3 nucleotides: TGTGCCAGCAGCTTAGAACGGACCTACGAGCAGTACTTC. J is TRBJ2-7 and V is TRBV7-9; D gene ambiguous. The CDR3 is 13 residues long. Between the trimmed V and J ends, which lost 1 base and 2 bases, there was a span of 6 bases. Germline V CDR1 and CDR2: SEHNR, FQNEAQ (reference sequence).

The V and J genes are TRBV5-4 and TRBJ2-3, with D unclear. CDR1 is SGHNT, CDR2 YYREEE, per germline (reference sequence). This CDR3 contains 14 residues. V shed 4 bases and J shed 0 bases, with 9 bases lying between them. Written as DNA, the CDR3 is TGTGCCAGCAGCACGCCGACTAGCACAGATACGCAGTATTTT. Translation: CASSTPTSTDTQYF.

V and J are TRBV7-9 and TRBJ1-6; TRBD1 matches 9 bases. Looked up from germline, CDR1 is SEHNR and CDR2 is FQNEAQ (reference sequence). V was clipped by 4 bases and J by 7 bases; unmatched bases: 5. CDR3 length: 15 amino acids. The CDR3 region is CASSSTGGQNSPLHF. As DNA, the CDR3 is TGTGCCAGCAGCTCGACAGGGGGGCAGAATTCACCCCTCCACTTT.

The chain combines TRBV5-6 with TRBJ1-4; D might be TRBD1 (5 bases). V was clipped by 4 bases and J by 3 bases, with 13 bases between them. Germline V lookup: CDR1 SGHDT, CDR2 YYEEEE. The CDR3 has 15 residues. The CDR3 protein is CASSRRGLSNEKLFF. The CDR3 DNA follows: TGTGCCAGCAGCCGAAGGGGACTCTCTAATGAAAAACTGTTTTTT.

V is TRBV5-4 and J is TRBJ2-1; TRBD2 matches 7 bases. The ends lost 4 bases at V and 9 bases at J; junction bases unmatched: 13. The length of the CDR3 is 15 residues. Per germline, CDR1 SGHNT and CDR2 YYREEE (reference sequence). The CDR3 region has the DNA TGTGCCAGCAGCGCCGGACCGGCGGGGGAGAGTGAGCAGTTCTTC. This gives the protein CASSAGPAGESEQFF.

The rearrangement uses TRBV2 and TRBJ2-2, with D hard to call. CDR1 is SNHLY and CDR2 is FYNNEI in the germline V gene. V shed 6 bases and J shed 1 base, with 9 bases lying between them. This CDR3 is built from 14 residues. The chain's CDR3 is CASRERQNTGELFF. CDR3 nucleotide sequence: TGTGCCAGCAGGGAAAGACAGAACACCGGGGAGCTGTTTTTT. Full variable domain (rest looked up from reference TRBV2 and TRBJ2-2): EPEVTQTPSHQVTQMGQEVILRCVPISNHLYFYWYRQILGQKVEFLVSFYNNEISEKSEIFDDQFSVERPDGSNFTLKIRSTKLEDSAMYFCASRERQNTGELFFGEGSRLTVL.

The V gene is TRBV7-9, the J gene TRBJ1-3, with 8 bases aligning to TRBD1. The CDR3 is 13 amino acids. J was trimmed by 12 bases and V by 4 bases; bases with no gene match: 8. Germline values: CDR1 SEHNR, CDR2 FQNEAQ (reference sequence). CDR3 loop: CASSYDGQGDIYF. CDR3 coding DNA: TGTGCCAGCAGCTATGACGGACAGGGAGACATATATTTT. The variable domain in full, completed from reference TRBV7-9 and TRBJ1-3, reads DTGVSQNPRHKITKRGQNVTFRCDPISEHNRLYWYRQTLGQGPEFLTYFQNEAQLEKSRLLSDRFSAERPKGSFSTLEIQRTEQGDSAMYLCASSYDGQGDIYFGEGSWLTVV.

The chain links TRBV10-3 to TRBJ2-2; D might be TRBD2 (5 bases). From germline, CDR1 is ENHRY and CDR2 SYGVKD. This CDR3 spans 16 amino acids. V was shortened by 2 bases and J by 2 bases, with 12 bases between the two germline ends. DNA of the CDR3: TGTGCCATCAGTGAGATGGTCGGGGTTAACACCGGGGAGCTGTTTTTT. This gives the protein CAISEMVGVNTGELFF.

The V and J genes are TRBV6-5 and TRBJ2-7; TRBD1 matches 11 bases. Germline V gene data show CDR1 as MNHEY and CDR2 as SVGAGI. The CDR3 contains 14 residues. The trim removed 6 bases at V and 4 bases at J, leaving 5 bases unmatched. The CDR3 nucleotides read TGTGCCAGCAGACCGGGACAGGGGGGGTACGAGCAGTACTTC. This translates into CASRPGQGGYEQYF.

The chain uses TRBV7-8 and TRBJ2-3; 9 bases fit TRBD2. The CDR3 sequence is 16 residues long. CDR1 is SGHVS, CDR2 FQNEAQ, per germline. The junction had 4 bases not matched to a gene; V was cut back by 1 base and J by 2 bases. The CDR3 protein is CASSLVSGGPTDTQYF. The CDR3 DNA sequence: TGTGCCAGCAGCTTAGTTAGCGGGGGACCCACAGATACGCAGTATTTT.

The genes are TRBV19 and TRBJ1-1; no definite D call. V was cut by 8 bases and J by 1 base, with 5 bases left in between. Looked up from germline, CDR1 is LNHDA and CDR2 is SQIVND (reference sequence). The CDR3 extends over 11 amino acids. The CDR3 DNA is TGTGCCAGTCTTTGGAACACTGAAGCTTTCTTT. This codes for CASLWNTEAFF.

The J gene is TRBJ2-2, the V gene TRBV27; 14 bases agree with TRBD2. This CDR3 comprises 18 residues. CDR1 is MNHEY and CDR2 is SMNVEV in the germline V gene (reference sequence). The V segment lost 5 bases and the J segment 4 bases; nucleotides outside the gene matches: 9. This CDR3 is CASSPGTSGRGSTGELFF. The CDR3 DNA is TGTGCCAGCAGTCCCGGGACTAGCGGGAGAGGGAGCACCGGGGAGCTGTTTTTT.

V gene TRBV7-9 combines with J gene TRBJ1-2; D not resolved. Trimming stripped 5 bases from V and 4 bases from J, with 23 bases between. CDR3 length: 17 residues. Looked up from germline, CDR1 is SEHNR and CDR2 is FQNEAQ (reference sequence). The CDR3 spells CASSQLDITVGSYGYTF. The CDR3 bases are TGTGCCAGCAGCCAACTAGACATTACGGTCGGATCCTATGGCTACACCTTC.

This chain links TRBV9 with TRBJ2-3; 9 bases are shared with TRBD2. Germline CDR1 and CDR2: SGDLS and YYNGEE. J gave up 3 bases and V 0 bases, and 5 bases lay outside the gene matches. The CDR3 extends over 16 amino acids. The CDR3 reads CASSVAASGGTDTQYF. CDR3 in DNA: TGTGCCAGCAGCGTAGCGGCCAGCGGGGGGACAGATACGCAGTATTTT.

The chain is built from TRBV9 and TRBJ2-7, with 9 nucleotides matching TRBD2. CDR1 SGDLS and CDR2 YYNGEE come from the germline V gene. Germline trimming cut 2 bases from V and 2 bases from J; bases unmatched to any gene: 5. The CDR3 is 15 amino acids. The CDR3 protein is CASSVTSGQTYEQYF. For the CDR3, the DNA is TGTGCCAGCAGCGTCACTAGCGGGCAAACCTACGAGCAGTACTTC.

This clone was counted a few times. The V gene is TRBV19, the J gene TRBJ1-2; 7 bases align to TRBD1. Germline V gene sequence: CDR1 LNHDA, CDR2 SQIVND (reference sequence). The CDR3 contains 14 residues. The V segment lost 5 bases and the J segment 4 bases; nucleotides outside the gene matches: 7. In nucleotides, the CDR3 is TGTGCCAGTAGTCCTCAGACAGGGCCCTATGGCTACACCTTC. The encoded protein is CASSPQTGPYGYTF.

The rearrangement uses TRBV5-4 and TRBJ1-2; perhaps TRBD1 as D (5 bases). V was pared by 2 bases and J by 4 bases, with 9 bases between. The CDR3 contains 13 residues. The germline gives CDR1 SGHNT, CDR2 YYREEE (reference sequence). The CDR3 DNA sequence: TGTGCCAGCAGCTTTCCCGGGGGCTATGGCTACACCTTC. It encodes CASSFPGGYGYTF.

V is TRBV5-4 and J is TRBJ1-2, with D possibly matching TRBD1 (5 bases). The germline CDR1 and CDR2 sequences are SGHNT and YYREEE (reference sequence). This CDR3 contains 14 residues. Trimming stripped 2 bases from V and 0 bases from J, with 8 bases between. The DNA for the CDR3 is TGTGCCAGCAGCTTTGGGACGGCTAACTATGGCTACACCTTC. It codes for CASSFGTANYGYTF.